A selection of T cell receptor beta chains follows, all from one sample in a study of T cells in Graves' hyperthyroidism and ophthalmopathy. TCRdb called the multiplex PCR reads again in MiXCR, with one record for every CDR3 protein. Here the sample spans around 300,000 distinct CDR3 sequences, approximately 13% being singletons. The specimen was blood. The receptors here all came from a woman aged 35 to 49 with Graves' ophthalmopathy. Each CDR3 is given with its conserved first and last residue. A D gene is named only where the DNA matches it firmly. Size is stated for part of the rows, as once, few or many counts, or as a class when the clone is expanded.

V gene	clone size	J gene	D gene	CDR3 protein	CDR3 DNA
TRBV3-1	few	TRBJ2-7	NA	CASSQAGASTVLYF	TGTGCCAGCAGCCAAGCAGGAGCCTCTACGGTCCTGTACTTC
TRBV5-1	few	TRBJ2-1	TRBD1	CASSLGSGGSSYNEQFF	TGCGCCAGCAGCTTGGGGTCAGGGGGAAGCTCCTACAATGAGCAGTTCTTC
TRBV6-1	many	TRBJ1-6	NA	CASSPEGISSYNSPLHF	TGTGCCAGCAGCCCGGAGGGGATTAGCTCCTATAATTCACCCCTCCACTTT
TRBV14	few	TRBJ1-2	TRBD1	CASRPTDRENYGYTF	TGTGCCAGCAGACCCACTGACAGGGAGAACTATGGCTACACCTTC
TRBV27	many	TRBJ1-2	NA	CASSPTGQRYGYTF	TGTGCCAGCAGTCCAACAGGGCAGAGGTATGGCTACACCTTC
TRBV12-3/TRBV12-4	NA	TRBJ2-2	NA	CASTTRGASTGELFF	TGTGCCAGCACCACCCGGGGGGCGAGCACCGGGGAGCTGTTTTTT
TRBV7-2	few	TRBJ1-5	NA	CASSPIGTGSNQPQHF	TGTGCCAGCAGCCCTATTGGGACTGGGAGCAATCAGCCCCAGCATTTT
TRBV20-1	NA	TRBJ2-7	NA	CSVFSQAYEQYF	TGCAGTGTGTTCTCTCAAGCCTACGAGCAGTACTTC
TRBV29-1	many	TRBJ2-7	TRBD2	CSVVGRESYEQYF	TGCAGCGTTGTCGGGCGGGAGTCCTACGAGCAGTACTTC
TRBV5-1	many	TRBJ1-1	NA	CASSPSGYYEAFF	TGCGCCAGCAGCCCGTCAGGGTACTACGAAGCTTTCTTT
TRBV9	many	TRBJ2-3	NA	CASSVAAQGIAQYF	TGTGCCAGCAGCGTAGCCGCACAGGGAATTGCGCAGTATTTT
TRBV11-3	many	TRBJ1-1	NA	CASSPDARNTEAFF	TGTGCCAGCAGCCCGGACGCCCGGAACACTGAAGCTTTCTTT